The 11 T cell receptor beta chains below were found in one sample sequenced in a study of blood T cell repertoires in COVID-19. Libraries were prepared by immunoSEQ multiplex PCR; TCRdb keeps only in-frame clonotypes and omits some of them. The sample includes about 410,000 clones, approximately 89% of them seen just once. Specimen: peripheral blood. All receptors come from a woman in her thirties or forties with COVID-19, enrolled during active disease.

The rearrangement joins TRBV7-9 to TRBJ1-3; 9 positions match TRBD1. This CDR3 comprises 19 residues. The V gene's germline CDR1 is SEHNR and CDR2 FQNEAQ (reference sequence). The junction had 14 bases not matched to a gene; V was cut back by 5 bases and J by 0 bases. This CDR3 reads CASSGGNIWDRDSGNTIYF. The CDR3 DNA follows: TGTGCCAGCAGCGGAGGTAATATCTGGGACAGGGACTCTGGAAACACCATATATTTT.

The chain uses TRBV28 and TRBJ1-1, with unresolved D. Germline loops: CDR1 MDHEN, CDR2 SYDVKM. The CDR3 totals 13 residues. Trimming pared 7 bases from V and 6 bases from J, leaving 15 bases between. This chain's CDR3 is CASILMASAEAFF. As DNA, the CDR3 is TGTGCCAGCATATTAATGGCTAGCGCTGAAGCTTTCTTT.

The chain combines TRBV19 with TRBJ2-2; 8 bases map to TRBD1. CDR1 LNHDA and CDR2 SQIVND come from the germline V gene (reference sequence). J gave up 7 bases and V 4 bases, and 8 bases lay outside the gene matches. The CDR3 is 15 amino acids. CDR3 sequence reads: CASSRETGAVGELFF. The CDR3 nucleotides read TGTGCCAGTAGTAGGGAGACAGGGGCGGTCGGGGAGCTGTTTTTT.

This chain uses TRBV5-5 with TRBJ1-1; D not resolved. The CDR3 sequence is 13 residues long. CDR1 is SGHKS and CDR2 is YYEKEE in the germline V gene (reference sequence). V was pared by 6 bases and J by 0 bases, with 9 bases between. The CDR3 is CASNRRMNTEAFF. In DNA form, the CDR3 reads TGTGCCAGCAATAGGAGAATGAACACTGAAGCTTTCTTT.

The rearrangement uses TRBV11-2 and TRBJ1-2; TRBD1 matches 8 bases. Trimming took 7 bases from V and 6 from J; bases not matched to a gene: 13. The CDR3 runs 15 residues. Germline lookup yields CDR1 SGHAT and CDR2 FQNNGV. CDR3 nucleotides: TGTGCCAGCACCGGAGGAGGGCAGGGGGCGCATGGCTACACCTTC. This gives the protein CASTGGGQGAHGYTF.

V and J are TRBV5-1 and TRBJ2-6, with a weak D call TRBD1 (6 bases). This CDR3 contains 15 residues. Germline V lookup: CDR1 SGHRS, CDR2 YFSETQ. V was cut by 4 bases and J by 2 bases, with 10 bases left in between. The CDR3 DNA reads TGCGCCAGCAGCCCACAGGGTGCTGGGGCCAACGTCCTGACTTTC. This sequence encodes CASSPQGAGANVLTF.

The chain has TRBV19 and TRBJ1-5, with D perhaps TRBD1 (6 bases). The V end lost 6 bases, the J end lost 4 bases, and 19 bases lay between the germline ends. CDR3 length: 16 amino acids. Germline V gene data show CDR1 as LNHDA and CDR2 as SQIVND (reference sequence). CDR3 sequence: CASSRPTPTGNQPQHF. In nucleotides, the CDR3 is TGTGCCAGTAGCCGCCCAACCCCCACAGGGAATCAGCCCCAGCATTTT.

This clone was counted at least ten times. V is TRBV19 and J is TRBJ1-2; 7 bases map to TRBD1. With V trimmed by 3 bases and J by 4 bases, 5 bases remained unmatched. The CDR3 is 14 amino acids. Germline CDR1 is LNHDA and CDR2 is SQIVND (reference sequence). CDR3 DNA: TGTGCCAGTAGTATTCGGGACAGCCCCTATGGCTACACCTTC. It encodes CASSIRDSPYGYTF.

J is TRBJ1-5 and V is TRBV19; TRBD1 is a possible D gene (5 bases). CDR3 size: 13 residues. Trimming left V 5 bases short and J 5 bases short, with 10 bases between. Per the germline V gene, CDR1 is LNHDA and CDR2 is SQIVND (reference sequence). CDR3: CASSPDSYQPQHF. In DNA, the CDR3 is TGTGCCAGTAGTCCAGACAGTTATCAGCCCCAGCATTTT.

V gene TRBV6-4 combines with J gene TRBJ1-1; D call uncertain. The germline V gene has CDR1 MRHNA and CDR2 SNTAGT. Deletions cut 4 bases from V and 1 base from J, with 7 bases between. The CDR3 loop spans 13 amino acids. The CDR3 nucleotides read TGTGCCAGCAGTGCTGAGCCGAACACTGAAGCTTTCTTT. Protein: CASSAEPNTEAFF.

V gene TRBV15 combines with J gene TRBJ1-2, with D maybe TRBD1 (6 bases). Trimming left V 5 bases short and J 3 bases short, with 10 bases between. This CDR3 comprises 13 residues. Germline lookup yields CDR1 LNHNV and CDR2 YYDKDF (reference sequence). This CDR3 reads CATSYRAYYGYTF. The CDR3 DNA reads TGTGCCACCAGCTACAGGGCGTACTATGGCTACACCTTC.